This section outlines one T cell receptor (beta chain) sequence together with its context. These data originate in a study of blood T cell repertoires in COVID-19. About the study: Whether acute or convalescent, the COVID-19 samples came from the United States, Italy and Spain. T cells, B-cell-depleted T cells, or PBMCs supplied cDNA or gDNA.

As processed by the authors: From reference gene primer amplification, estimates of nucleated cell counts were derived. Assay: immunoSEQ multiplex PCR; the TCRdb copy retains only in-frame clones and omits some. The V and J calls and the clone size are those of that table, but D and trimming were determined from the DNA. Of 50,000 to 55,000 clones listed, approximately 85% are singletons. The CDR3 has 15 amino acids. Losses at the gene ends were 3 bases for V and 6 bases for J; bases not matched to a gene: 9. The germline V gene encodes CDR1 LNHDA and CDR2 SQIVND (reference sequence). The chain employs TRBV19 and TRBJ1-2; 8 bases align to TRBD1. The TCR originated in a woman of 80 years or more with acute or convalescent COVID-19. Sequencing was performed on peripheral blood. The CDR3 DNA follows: TGTGCCAGTAGTATCCCCTCCTGGGACAGGCATGGCTACACCTTC. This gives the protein CASSIPSWDRHGYTF.